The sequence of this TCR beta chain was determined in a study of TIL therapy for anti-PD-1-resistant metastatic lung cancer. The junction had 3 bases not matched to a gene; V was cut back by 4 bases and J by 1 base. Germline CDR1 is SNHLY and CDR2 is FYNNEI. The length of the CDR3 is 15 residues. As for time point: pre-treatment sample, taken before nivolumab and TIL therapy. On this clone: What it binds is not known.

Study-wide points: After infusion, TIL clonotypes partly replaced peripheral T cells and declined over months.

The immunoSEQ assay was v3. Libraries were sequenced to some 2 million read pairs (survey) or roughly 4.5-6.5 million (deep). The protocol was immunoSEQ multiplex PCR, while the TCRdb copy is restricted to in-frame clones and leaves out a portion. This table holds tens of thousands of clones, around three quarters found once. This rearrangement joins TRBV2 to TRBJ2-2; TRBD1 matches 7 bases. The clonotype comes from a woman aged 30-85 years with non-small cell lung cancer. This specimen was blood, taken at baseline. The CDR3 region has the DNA TGTGCCAGCAGTGTGGCAGGGGGGAACACCGGGGAGCTGTTTTTT. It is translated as CASSVAGGNTGELFF.